This T cell receptor (beta chain) was identified in a study of cytomegalovirus exposure and HLA in healthy donors. Amplification used 60 Vbeta primers and 13 Jbeta primers. The data were produced by immunoSEQ multiplex PCR, yet TCRdb's version contains in-frame clones alone and is incomplete. The sample carries roughly 180,000 clones, 70% to 90% recorded once. Study-level results: With DRB1 most and HLA-C fewest, TCR association rates differed between HLA loci in a later analysis.

Despite likely unrecorded immune exposures, the donors were nominally healthy at the time of sampling. This clone was observed a handful of times. What it recognizes is unknown. The clonotype comes from a male donor in good health and CMV-seronegative. The sequenced sample was PBMCs.

The CDR3 loop is CASSLGGVTGTRSYEQYF. The CDR3, as DNA: TGCGCCAGCAGCTTGGGGGGAGTCACAGGGACGAGGTCTTACGAGCAGTACTTC. The genes are TRBV5-1 and TRBJ2-7, with D perhaps TRBD1 (6 bases). Germline CDR1 reads SGHRS; CDR2 reads YFSETQ. Trimming removed 0 bases at V and 4 bases at J, with 23 bases between. The CDR3 covers 18 residues.